The T cell receptor (beta chain) described here comes from a study of T cells in Graves' hyperthyroidism and ophthalmopathy. Researchers took RNA transcripts and amplified the TCR beta CDR3 regions from them. HTBI primers were the set used in a first-round RT-PCR of the TCR CDR3. TCRdb reprocessed the multiplex PCR reads via MiXCR and lists one record per CDR3 protein. The data hold about 510,000 distinct CDR3 sequences, with 12% to 15% observed a single time. The CDR3 consists of 12 residues. V lost 11 bases and J 7 bases, leaving 12 bases between the germline ends. CDR1 and CDR2 (germline): MDHEN, SYDVKM. Patients aged 18 to 65 had newly diagnosed hyperthyroidism of under 2 months' duration. Exclusion followed for patients with uncontrolled infection, other autoimmune disease, pregnancy or lactation. The table lists this clonotype with many counts.

The sequenced material came from blood. This chain uses TRBV28 with TRBJ1-6, with a tentative D call TRBD1 (5 bases). The receptor was isolated from a woman aged 40-49 years with Graves' hyperthyroidism. CDR3 residues: CAVRGNNSPLHF. CDR3 coding DNA: TGTGCCGTGCGGGGGAACAATTCACCCCTCCACTTT.